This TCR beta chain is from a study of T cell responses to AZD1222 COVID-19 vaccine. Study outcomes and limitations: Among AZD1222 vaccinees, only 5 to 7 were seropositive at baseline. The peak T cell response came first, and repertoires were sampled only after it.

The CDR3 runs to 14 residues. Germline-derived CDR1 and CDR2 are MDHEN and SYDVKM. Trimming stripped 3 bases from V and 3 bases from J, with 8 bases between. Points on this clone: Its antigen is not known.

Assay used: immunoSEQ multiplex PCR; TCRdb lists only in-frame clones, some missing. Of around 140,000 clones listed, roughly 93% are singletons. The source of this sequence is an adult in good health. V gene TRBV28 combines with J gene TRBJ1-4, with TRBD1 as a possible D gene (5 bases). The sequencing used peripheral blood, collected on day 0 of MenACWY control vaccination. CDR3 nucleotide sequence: TGTGCCAGCAGTTTGCAGGGAGCTAATGAAAAACTGTTTTTT. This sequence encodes CASSLQGANEKLFF. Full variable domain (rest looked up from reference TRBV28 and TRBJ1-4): DVKVTQSSRYLVKRTGEKVFLECVQDMDHENMFWYRQDPGLGLRLIYFSYDVKMKEKGDIPEGYSVSREKKERFSLILESASTNQTSMYLCASSLQGANEKLFFGSGTQLSVL.